This TCR beta chain appears in the sequencing data of a study of radiotherapy plus CTLA-4 blockade in lung cancer (dated by TCRdb to between 2017 and 2018). Regarding the study in general: Among the enrolled patients, approximately 17% had an objective response, and 31% reached disease control.

The library was built by means of the immunoSEQ multiplex PCR assay. Imported from immuneACCESS, the table was reduced by TCRdb to in-frame sequences with V and J called. These copies leave out some clones; in studies compared against another copy, an unresolved V gene accounts for under half, and the cause of the remainder is not known. Counted in this sample were some 49,000 clones; more than 75% of them appeared once. The top ten hold around a quarter of the sample. Broader findings and caveats from the paper: Early dynamic changes in blood T cell clones, together with increased serum interferon-beta after radiation, were reported as the strongest predictors of response. After treatment with radiotherapy and ipilimumab, TCR clones that originated in tumors expanded in peripheral blood.

Note on this clone: The antigen it recognizes is unknown. No much larger clone exists at a distance of one base, and base qualities are not known.

The germline V gene encodes CDR1 MNHEY and CDR2 SMNVEV (reference sequence). Counted from cysteine to phenylalanine, this CDR3 has 12 amino acids. Here the CDR3 DNA is all that survives: 36 bases in frame from base 1. V gives up 7 bases and J gives up 12 bases, and the segment between their germline ends measures 18 bases. In this study, focal radiation therapy paired with CTLA-4 blockade (ipilimumab) was tested in patients who had chemo-refractory metastatic non-small-cell lung cancer. This clonotype originated in a human donor with non-small cell lung cancer whose response to radiotherapy plus ipilimumab could not be evaluated. This specimen consisted of peripheral blood, obtained from a patient treated with radiotherapy plus ipilimumab. The rearrangement joined TRBV27 to TRBJ1-1; matching of 5 bases hints at TRBD1 as the D gene. Here the CDR3 is given as CASNSWRGRSFF. The DNA is TGTGCCAGCAATTCTTGGAGGGGAAGGTCTTTCTTT.